The T cell receptor beta chain described here comes from a study of cytomegalovirus exposure and HLA in healthy donors. Comment on this clone: Its specificity is not known.

Whole-study findings and limits: Trimming of TCR beta V- and J-genes showed a link, identified in a later analysis, to a missense DCLRE1C variant.

Primers for the PCR totalled 60 Vbeta and 13 Jbeta. Data came from immunoSEQ multiplex PCR; TCRdb stores just in-frame clones and leaves some out. This sample's table reports fewer than 150,000 clones. The CDR3 contains 16 residues. Between the trimmed V and J ends, which lost 5 bases and 1 base, there was a span of 16 bases. Germline V lookup: CDR1 PRHDT, CDR2 FYEKMQ (reference sequence). Sequencing input: PBMCs. The chain has TRBV13 and TRBJ2-3, with D maybe TRBD2 (5 bases). This clonotype originated in a woman in her sixties or seventies in good health and CMV-seronegative. The chain's CDR3 is CASSPTEGWGTDTQYF. CDR3 sequence (DNA): TGTGCCAGCAGCCCGACTGAGGGATGGGGCACAGATACGCAGTATTTT.